The entry below describes one TCR beta chain. What it binds is unknown. The read terminates 3 residues ahead of where the CDR3 ends, so the germline J gene completes it. The sample originates from a study of T cells in women clearing cervical HPV infection. V was shortened by 3 bases and J by 0 bases, with 15 bases between the two germline ends. The CDR3 contains 16 residues. Germline V gene data show CDR1 as DFQATT and CDR2 as SNEGSKA (reference sequence). Some clones are missing from TCRdb's copy, which holds only in-frame ones; the method was immunoSEQ multiplex PCR. The sample includes 15,000 to 20,000 clones. Study-level results: It is unknown whether associations predate infection; no effector/memory or HPV-specific sorting.

This chain links TRBV20-1 with TRBJ1-5; D is perhaps TRBD1 (5 bases). The sample taken for sequencing was blood buffy coat. This clonotype originated in a woman aged 18 to 75 with a cervical HPV16 infection that either progressed to CIN3+ or cleared (not recorded which). This chain's CDR3 is CSASRRGDNSNQPQHF. CDR3 bases read: TGCAGTGCTAGTCGGAGGGGAGATAATAGCAATCAGCCC.